This paragraph covers one T cell receptor beta chain sequence. This sample stems from a study of blood T cell repertoires in COVID-19. Study in general: Specimens from acute and convalescent COVID-19 originated in the United States, Italy and Spain. Sample material is recorded as cDNA or gDNA derived from T cells, B-cell-depleted T cells, or PBMCs.

V was clipped by 3 bases and J by 4 bases; unmatched bases: 6. The CDR3 has 15 amino acids. Per germline, CDR1 SNHLY and CDR2 FYNNEI. Sequencing used immunoSEQ multiplex PCR; TCRdb keeps in-frame clones, though not all of them. The profile shows roughly 79,000 clones, about four fifths of them singletons. The origin of this receptor is a human donor in a cohort sampled during active COVID-19. V and J are TRBV2 and TRBJ1-2; the match to TRBD1 covers 9 bases. The sequenced sample consisted of peripheral blood. The CDR3 bases are TGTGCCAGCAGTGAGGGGGGACAGGGAAGCTATGGCTACACCTTC. Its translation: CASSEGGQGSYGYTF.